These T cell receptor beta chains were read from a single sample in a study of early T cells in non-severe SARS-CoV-2 infection. TCRdb processed the 5' RACE reads anew with MiXCR; each CDR3 protein has one entry. The sample has about 58,000 distinct CDR3 sequences, about an eighth seen once. Sequencing was carried out using whole blood. These receptors all stem from an adult who was a healthcare worker with PCR-confirmed SARS-CoV-2 infection or an uninfected control (not recorded which). Each CDR3 is given with its conserved first and last residue. A D gene is named only where the DNA matches it firmly.

j_call: TRBJ2-3; d_call: -; v_call: TRBV29-1; cdr3_aa: CNVGDGTDTQYF
j_call: TRBJ2-2; d_call: TRBD2; v_call: TRBV20-1; cdr3_aa: CSARETSVTGELFF
j_call: TRBJ2-6; d_call: -; v_call: TRBV6-1; cdr3_aa: CATPSVQSSSGANVLTF
j_call: TRBJ2-1; d_call: -; v_call: TRBV7-2; cdr3_aa: CASSPGPQGSYNEQFF
j_call: TRBJ2-3; d_call: -; v_call: TRBV7-3; cdr3_aa: CASSLRRGTDTQYF
j_call: TRBJ1-6; d_call: -; v_call: TRBV6-5; cdr3_aa: CASTNYNSPLHF
j_call: TRBJ1-2; d_call: -; v_call: TRBV20-1; cdr3_aa: CSARDGTGPYGYTF
j_call: TRBJ2-3; d_call: -; v_call: TRBV12-3/TRBV12-4; cdr3_aa: CASSYRTGSTDTQYF
j_call: TRBJ1-1; d_call: -; v_call: TRBV6-7; cdr3_aa: CASISEAFF
j_call: TRBJ1-2; d_call: -; v_call: TRBV6-6; cdr3_aa: CASKQLGPTGYTF
j_call: TRBJ2-4; d_call: -; v_call: TRBV18; cdr3_aa: CASSPPEAPGIQYF
j_call: TRBJ1-5; d_call: -; v_call: TRBV19; cdr3_aa: CASSLLWFLEESNQPQHF
j_call: TRBJ2-7; d_call: TRBD1; v_call: TRBV20-1; cdr3_aa: CSAPGQGHHEQYF
j_call: TRBJ2-5; d_call: TRBD2; v_call: TRBV7-2; cdr3_aa: CASSGDGLAGGNGETQYF
j_call: TRBJ2-1; d_call: -; v_call: TRBV28; cdr3_aa: CASEGRSYNEQFF
j_call: TRBJ2-1; d_call: -; v_call: TRBV7-9; cdr3_aa: CASSNSVGGSTYNEQFF
j_call: TRBJ2-1; d_call: -; v_call: TRBV7-2; cdr3_aa: CASRMRRGLREQFF
j_call: TRBJ2-7; d_call: -; v_call: TRBV12-2; cdr3_aa: CASRLVGDYEQYF
j_call: TRBJ1-3; d_call: -; v_call: TRBV29-1; cdr3_aa: CSVDAGGSGNTIYF
j_call: TRBJ1-4; d_call: -; v_call: TRBV20-1; cdr3_aa: CSARQGPDEKLFF
j_call: TRBJ2-3; d_call: -; v_call: TRBV5-4; cdr3_aa: CASSAPRENTDTQYF
j_call: TRBJ1-1; d_call: -; v_call: TRBV6-5; cdr3_aa: CASRDPGYDTEAFF
j_call: TRBJ1-1; d_call: -; v_call: TRBV29-1; cdr3_aa: CSVDSGTTAAFF
j_call: TRBJ2-7; d_call: -; v_call: TRBV9; cdr3_aa: CASSVAGQSYEQYF
j_call: TRBJ2-1; d_call: -; v_call: TRBV6-5; cdr3_aa: CANLFRGRADEQFF
j_call: TRBJ1-1; d_call: TRBD1; v_call: TRBV9; cdr3_aa: CASSAPGGPTEAFF
j_call: TRBJ1-1; d_call: -; v_call: TRBV5-1; cdr3_aa: CASRQYSGAEAFF
j_call: TRBJ2-1; d_call: -; v_call: TRBV7-9; cdr3_aa: CASLQVVAGNEQFF
j_call: TRBJ2-1; d_call: TRBD1; v_call: TRBV19; cdr3_aa: CATAGQGANEQFF
j_call: TRBJ2-7; d_call: -; v_call: TRBV7-6; cdr3_aa: CASSLYSGPYEQYF
j_call: TRBJ1-2; d_call: -; v_call: TRBV14; cdr3_aa: CASSQSTDGYGYTF
j_call: TRBJ2-1; d_call: TRBD2; v_call: TRBV7-6; cdr3_aa: CASSLAYSGRAGEQFF
j_call: TRBJ1-1; d_call: TRBD1; v_call: TRBV5-4; cdr3_aa: CASSYRGPEAFF
j_call: TRBJ2-5; d_call: -; v_call: TRBV5-4; cdr3_aa: CASSGDPPGVLYF
j_call: TRBJ2-7; d_call: TRBD1; v_call: TRBV20-1; cdr3_aa: CSASTGTGFYEQYF
j_call: TRBJ1-5; d_call: TRBD1; v_call: TRBV27; cdr3_aa: CASSSGTGVFQPQHF
j_call: TRBJ2-7; d_call: -; v_call: TRBV28; cdr3_aa: CASSTFQGYEQYF
j_call: TRBJ2-7; d_call: -; v_call: TRBV7-2; cdr3_aa: CASSLDRPIAYEQYF
j_call: TRBJ2-1; d_call: -; v_call: TRBV4-1; cdr3_aa: CASSLLRYNEQFF
j_call: TRBJ2-2; d_call: -; v_call: TRBV11-1; cdr3_aa: CASKTTGNTGELFF
j_call: TRBJ1-4; d_call: -; v_call: TRBV19; cdr3_aa: CASSTHGATNEKLFF
j_call: TRBJ2-3; d_call: TRBD1; v_call: TRBV28; cdr3_aa: CASSLEGTGGADTQYF
j_call: TRBJ2-1; d_call: -; v_call: TRBV9; cdr3_aa: CASSVGGDSSNEQFF